This entry lists 23 T cell receptor beta chains sequenced from one sample in a study of blood T cell repertoires in COVID-19. Using immunoSEQ multiplex PCR, the repertoire was profiled, and TCRdb retains in-frame clones only, with some absent. In the table there are approximately 170,000 clones, about 86% of which are singletons. The source material was peripheral blood. The receptors shown here come from a man in his forties or fifties with active or convalescent COVID-19.

CDR3 sequence reads: CASTLRGGEQYF. The CDR3 DNA follows: TGTGCCAGCACCCTAAGGGGTGGCGAGCAGTACTTC. The chain couples TRBV12-3 or TRBV12-4 to TRBJ2-7; perhaps TRBD1 as D (5 bases). This CDR3 spans 12 amino acids. V was clipped by 7 bases and J by 6 bases, with 13 bases between them.

The chain joins TRBV7-9 to TRBJ1-5; 7 nucleotides agree with TRBD1. CDR3 length: 15 amino acids. Looked up from germline, CDR1 is SEHNR and CDR2 is FQNEAQ (reference sequence). V gave up 5 bases and J gave up 1 base; unmatched junction bases: 5. The CDR3 is CASSPGGSSNQPQHF. CDR3 nucleotide sequence: TGTGCCAGCAGCCCAGGGGGGAGCAGCAATCAGCCCCAGCATTTT.

The chain links TRBV7-9 to TRBJ2-2; 7 nucleotides align to TRBD1. V lost 4 bases and J lost 4; bases outside the gene matches: 3. The germline V gene encodes CDR1 SEHNR and CDR2 FQNEAQ (reference sequence). CDR3 length: 14 residues. This CDR3 reads CASSWAGGTGELFF. In DNA form, the CDR3 reads TGTGCCAGCAGCTGGGCAGGGGGCACCGGGGAGCTGTTTTTT.

The gene calls are TRBV28 and TRBJ1-2, with 9 positions matching TRBD1. The CDR3 sequence is 14 residues long. Germline V CDR1 and CDR2: MDHEN, SYDVKM. Trimming removed 6 bases from V and 6 bases from J; junction bases left unmatched: 8. CDR3 sequence (DNA): TGTGCCAGCAGACCCACAGGGGGCGCAGATGGCTACACCTTC. It yields the protein CASRPTGGADGYTF.

The gene calls are TRBV9 and TRBJ1-1; D is unresolved. The V end was cut by 1 base, the J end by 1 base, with 5 bases between. This CDR3 is 13 amino acids long. Germline V CDR1 and CDR2: SGDLS, YYNGEE. The CDR3, as DNA: TGTGCCAGCAGCGTAAGCGGGAACACTGAAGCTTTCTTT. This translates into CASSVSGNTEAFF.

This chain joins TRBV6-5 and TRBJ2-1; TRBD1 is a possible D gene (5 bases). The CDR3 is made up of 11 amino acids. From germline, CDR1 is MNHEY and CDR2 SVGAGI. Trimming left V 6 bases short and J 9 bases short, with 9 bases between. The CDR3 reads CASRVTVEQFF. The CDR3 nucleotides read TGTGCCAGCAGGGTGACAGTTGAGCAGTTCTTC.

The chain combines TRBV18 with TRBJ2-7; 7 bases fit TRBD2. Germline V gene sequence: CDR1 KGHSH, CDR2 LQKENI. J was trimmed by 2 bases and V by 6 bases; bases with no gene match: 7. This CDR3 is 14 amino acids long. The CDR3 sequence: CASSRASGTYEQYF. The DNA of the CDR3 is TGTGCCAGCTCTAGGGCTAGCGGCACCTACGAGCAGTACTTC.

The V call is TRBV6-1, the J call TRBJ1-2; weak D call: TRBD1 (5 bases). V was cut by 2 bases and J by 1 base, with 11 bases left in between. This CDR3 is 15 amino acids long. The germline CDR1 and CDR2 sequences are MNHNS and SASEGT. The chain's CDR3 is CASSEMSGNNYGYTF. In nucleotides, the CDR3 is TGTGCCAGCAGTGAAATGTCAGGGAATAACTATGGCTACACCTTC.

To note about this clone: The same CDR3 is also encoded by other DNA sequences in this sample. The chain recombines TRBV5-4 with TRBJ2-2, with 9 bases matching TRBD2. Germline-derived CDR1 and CDR2 are SGHNT and YYREEE (reference sequence). This CDR3 contains 15 residues. Losses at the gene ends were 0 bases for V and 3 bases for J; bases not matched to a gene: 0. CDR3 nucleotides: TGTGCCAGCAGCTTGGGGACTAGCGACACCGGGGAGCTGTTTTTT. Amino acid sequence: CASSLGTSDTGELFF.

The chain has TRBV2 and TRBJ1-1; D call uncertain. The CDR3 loop spans 13 amino acids. The germline CDR1 and CDR2 sequences are SNHLY and FYNNEI. V lost 10 bases and J lost 5, with 17 bases in between. CDR3 residues: CAIQLREGTEAFF. CDR3 DNA sequence: TGTGCCATCCAACTTAGGGAGGGAACTGAAGCTTTCTTT.

V usage is TRBV24-1 and J usage is TRBJ2-1, with TRBD1 matching 9 bases. Losses at the gene ends were 3 bases for V and 8 bases for J; bases not matched to a gene: 10. Germline loops: CDR1 KGHDR, CDR2 SFDVKD. This CDR3 has 16 amino acids. The CDR3 DNA is TGTGCCACCAGTGATAGTGGAAGGACAGGGGACTATGAGCAGTTCTTC. It yields the protein CATSDSGRTGDYEQFF.

For the CDR3, the DNA is TGTGCCAGCGTAGCCCAACCACTGGCCTATGGCTACACCTTC. Protein sequence: CASVAQPLAYGYTF. V and J are TRBV19 and TRBJ1-2; no firm D call. The germline gives CDR1 LNHDA, CDR2 SQIVND (reference sequence). Trimming took 9 bases from V and 4 from J, leaving 18 bases between them. This CDR3 is 14 amino acids long.

The J gene is TRBJ2-7, the V gene TRBV6-5; 8 bases align to TRBD2. The CDR3 sequence is 14 residues long. Trimming removed 5 bases from V and 3 bases from J; junction bases left unmatched: 6. Per the germline V gene, CDR1 is MNHEY and CDR2 is SVGAGI. The CDR3: CASSTGGADYEQYF. Here the CDR3 DNA reads TGTGCCAGCAGTACGGGGGGGGCGGACTACGAGCAGTACTTC.

The chain carries TRBV6-2 or TRBV6-3 and TRBJ2-7, with D maybe TRBD2 (5 bases). CDR3 length: 14 residues. V gave up 2 bases and J gave up 7 bases, with 15 bases separating them. Germline V CDR1 and CDR2: MNHEY, SVGEGT. The CDR3 DNA reads as TGTGCCAGCAGTTACAACACTAGGACGGGGGAGCAGTACTTC. It specifies CASSYNTRTGEQYF.

The rearrangement links TRBV30 to TRBJ1-2; 7 bases line up with TRBD1. The V gene end was trimmed by 4 bases and the J gene end by 0 bases; junction bases not matched to a gene: 14. The CDR3 has 17 residues. The germline V gene encodes CDR1 GTSNPN and CDR2 SVGIG (reference sequence). The DNA for the CDR3 is TGTGCCTGGACCTTATCCTTGACAGGGACCTCTAACTATGGCTACACCTTC. Protein sequence: CAWTLSLTGTSNYGYTF. The full variable domain, completed using reference TRBV30 and TRBJ1-2, is SQTIHQWPATLVQPVGSPLSLECTVEGTSNPNLYWYRQAAGRGLQLLFYSVGIGQISSEVPQNLSASRPQDRQFILSSKKLLLSDSGFYLCAWTLSLTGTSNYGYTFGSGTRLTVV.

This chain uses TRBV12-3 or TRBV12-4 with TRBJ2-1; 7 positions agree with TRBD2. Trimming at V came to 8 bases and at J to 6 bases, leaving 7 bases not matched to a gene. CDR3 length: 13 residues. CDR3: CASGASGGNEQFF. CDR3 coding DNA: TGTGCCAGCGGAGCTAGCGGAGGCAATGAGCAGTTCTTC.

This clone was counted a single time. The gene calls are TRBV7-9 and TRBJ2-5; D perhaps matches TRBD2 (5 bases). Germline-derived CDR1 and CDR2 are SEHNR and FQNEAQ (reference sequence). The V end lost 6 bases, the J end lost 5 bases, and 16 bases lay between the germline ends. The CDR3 is made up of 14 amino acids. CDR3 DNA sequence: TGTGCCAGCAGTCTTGAGCTAGCTCATGAGACCCAGTACTTC. Translated, it gives CASSLELAHETQYF. Full variable domain (missing parts from reference TRBV7-9 and TRBJ2-5): DTGVSQNPRHKITKRGQNVTFRCDPISEHNRLYWYRQTLGQGPEFLTYFQNEAQLEKSRLLSDRFSAERPKGSFSTLEIQRTEQGDSAMYLCASSLELAHETQYFGPGTRLLVL.

V is TRBV5-1 and J is TRBJ2-5, with 9 bases lining up with TRBD2. The V gene's germline CDR1 is SGHRS and CDR2 YFSETQ. V lost 2 bases and J lost 5; bases outside the gene matches: 7. The CDR3 runs to 15 residues. CDR3 protein: CASSFGAGGPETQYF. In nucleotides, the CDR3 is TGCGCCAGCAGCTTTGGGGCGGGGGGGCCGGAGACCCAGTACTTC.

V and J are TRBV24-1 and TRBJ1-5; TRBD1 matches at 7 bases. The germline V gene has CDR1 KGHDR and CDR2 SFDVKD. The CDR3 length is 15 residues. With V trimmed by 3 bases and J by 6 bases, 7 bases remained unmatched. CDR3 nucleotides: TGTGCCACCAGTGATCCTCGGACAGGAGCTCAGCCCCAGCATTTT. It yields the protein CATSDPRTGAQPQHF.

The rearrangement joins TRBV2 to TRBJ1-2; TRBD1 is a possible D gene (5 bases). Germline CDR1 reads SNHLY; CDR2 reads FYNNEI. The CDR3 totals 14 residues. Trimming left V 1 base short and J 4 bases short, with 10 bases between. The CDR3 loop is CASSEGLGGYGYTF. The CDR3, as DNA: TGTGCCAGCAGTGAAGGGCTGGGGGGCTATGGCTACACCTTC.

Here the CDR3 reads CATSEPGTSGRAGGYNEQFF. The CDR3 DNA reads as TGTGCCACCAGTGAACCAGGGACTAGCGGGAGGGCCGGGGGCTACAATGAGCAGTTCTTC. This sequence joins TRBV24-1 and TRBJ2-1; 16 nucleotides match TRBD2. Germline V gene lookup returns CDR1 KGHDR and CDR2 SFDVKD. The CDR3 loop spans 20 amino acids. With 4 bases clipped from V and 3 bases from J, the junction kept 11 bases outside the gene matches.

The chain uses TRBV5-1 and TRBJ2-5, with 8 bases that match TRBD2. V gave up 4 bases and J gave up 5 bases; unmatched junction bases: 7. This CDR3 region has 14 residues. The germline V gene has CDR1 SGHRS and CDR2 YFSETQ. As DNA, the CDR3 is TGCGCCAGCAGCGCCGGGACTAGTGGGGAGACCCAGTACTTC. This codes for CASSAGTSGETQYF.

J is TRBJ2-1 and V is TRBV5-1; the match to TRBD1 covers 11 bases. The CDR3 spans 14 residues. The V gene end was trimmed by 6 bases and the J gene end by 6 bases; junction bases not matched to a gene: 5. Germline V gene data show CDR1 as SGHRS and CDR2 as YFSETQ. CDR3 sequence reads: CASTLGQGGNEQFF. The CDR3 region has the DNA TGCGCCAGCACTCTGGGACAGGGGGGCAATGAGCAGTTCTTC.